A selection of T cell receptor beta chains follows, all from one sample in a study of blood T cell repertoires in COVID-19. Measured with immunoSEQ multiplex PCR; TCRdb has only the in-frame clones, and not every one. The data contain about 74,000 clones, about 90% of them singletons. The specimen sequenced was peripheral blood. The receptors originated from a woman older than 75 with active or convalescent COVID-19. The CDR3 runs from the conserved cysteine through the conserved F or W. D genes are given only for firm matches. Size tells how often a clone was seen (once, few, many) or the class of an expanded clone, and some rows leave it out.

J gene: TRBJ2-2
clone size: .
CDR3 length: 16
D gene: .
V gene: TRBV9
CDR3 DNA: TGTGCCAGCAGCCCACGGCTAGAACGGCACACCGGGGAGCTGTTTTTT
CDR3 protein: CASSPRLERHTGELFF

J gene: TRBJ1-1
clone size: .
CDR3 length: 14
D gene: .
V gene: TRBV7-9
CDR3 DNA: TGTGCCAGCAGCTTACCTTTTGTGAACACTGAAGCTTTCTTT
CDR3 protein: CASSLPFVNTEAFF

J gene: TRBJ2-1
clone size: once
CDR3 length: 15
D gene: .
V gene: TRBV6-4
CDR3 DNA: TGTGCCAGTTGGAATTTGGACAGCTCCTGGGCCGAGCAGTTCTTC
CDR3 protein: CASWNLDSSWAEQFF

J gene: TRBJ2-7
clone size: .
CDR3 length: 13
D gene: TRBD1
V gene: TRBV7-2
CDR3 DNA: TGTGCCAGCAGCAAGGACAGGGCCTACGAGCAGTACTTC
CDR3 protein: CASSKDRAYEQYF

J gene: TRBJ2-1
clone size: .
CDR3 length: 17
D gene: TRBD1
V gene: TRBV9
CDR3 DNA: TGTGCCAGCAGCGTTTCGCCCGGGACAGGGGACTACAATGAGCAGTTCTTC
CDR3 protein: CASSVSPGTGDYNEQFF

J gene: TRBJ2-7
clone size: .
CDR3 length: 14
D gene: TRBD2
V gene: TRBV6-5
CDR3 DNA: TGTGCCAGCAGGGTTAGCGGGAGCGTACACGAGCAGTACTTC
CDR3 protein: CASRVSGSVHEQYF

J gene: TRBJ2-3
clone size: .
CDR3 length: 15
D gene: TRBD2
V gene: TRBV6-4
CDR3 DNA: TGTGCCAGCAGGGTAGCGGGGGTAAGCACAGATACGCAGTATTTT
CDR3 protein: CASRVAGVSTDTQYF

J gene: TRBJ2-3
clone size: .
CDR3 length: 12
D gene: .
V gene: TRBV9
CDR3 DNA: TGTGCCAGCAGCATTAACACAGATACGCAGTATTTT
CDR3 protein: CASSINTDTQYF

J gene: TRBJ1-5
clone size: .
CDR3 length: 15
D gene: .
V gene: TRBV19
CDR3 DNA: TGTGCCAGTACGAGGGAGCAGTTCGGCAATCAGCCCCAGCATTTT
CDR3 protein: CASTREQFGNQPQHF

J gene: TRBJ1-1
clone size: .
CDR3 length: 13
D gene: TRBD1
V gene: TRBV18
CDR3 DNA: TGTGCCAGCTCCCCCCGGGACAGTCAGCAAGCTTTCTTT
CDR3 protein: CASSPRDSQQAFF

J gene: TRBJ2-3
clone size: .
CDR3 length: 16
D gene: TRBD1
V gene: TRBV7-2
CDR3 DNA: TGTGCCAGCAGCTCCCCGGGACAGGGCCGCACAGATACGCAGTATTTT
CDR3 protein: CASSSPGQGRTDTQYF

J gene: TRBJ1-6
clone size: .
CDR3 length: 15
D gene: .
V gene: TRBV7-8
CDR3 DNA: TGTGCCAGCAGTCCACAGGGAAACTATAATTCACCCCTCCACTTT
CDR3 protein: CASSPQGNYNSPLHF

J gene: TRBJ2-7
clone size: .
CDR3 length: 14
D gene: TRBD2
V gene: TRBV9
CDR3 DNA: TGTGCCAGCAGCGTGGGAGGGCCCCCCTACGAGCAGTACTTC
CDR3 protein: CASSVGGPPYEQYF

J gene: TRBJ1-2
clone size: .
CDR3 length: 13
D gene: .
V gene: TRBV6-5
CDR3 DNA: TGTGCCAGCAGTTACCCGGGAAGAGATGGCTACACCTTC
CDR3 protein: CASSYPGRDGYTF

J gene: TRBJ1-3
clone size: .
CDR3 length: 15
D gene: .
V gene: TRBV19
CDR3 DNA: TGTGCCAGTAGTATAGATCAGGGGTCTCGAAACACCATATATTTT
CDR3 protein: CASSIDQGSRNTIYF

J gene: TRBJ2-1
clone size: .
CDR3 length: 17
D gene: .
V gene: TRBV5-1
CDR3 DNA: TGCGCCAGCAGCCGTTATCCTAGCGAGGATGGTTACAATGAGCAGTTCTTC
CDR3 protein: CASSRYPSEDGYNEQFF

J gene: TRBJ1-1
clone size: .
CDR3 length: 13
D gene: .
V gene: TRBV9
CDR3 DNA: TGTGCCAGCAGCGTCCATTCAGGGACTGAAGCTTTCTTT
CDR3 protein: CASSVHSGTEAFF

J gene: TRBJ2-1
clone size: .
CDR3 length: 17
D gene: TRBD2
V gene: TRBV5-5
CDR3 DNA: TGTGCCAGCAGACTCGGGACTAGCGGTAGCTCCTACAATGAGCAGTTCTTC
CDR3 protein: CASRLGTSGSSYNEQFF

J gene: TRBJ2-4
clone size: .
CDR3 length: 17
D gene: TRBD2
V gene: TRBV7-2
CDR3 DNA: TGTGCCAGCAGCTTAGCGTTTGCGGGAGAGATCTGGGACATTCAGTACTTC
CDR3 protein: CASSLAFAGEIWDIQYF

J gene: TRBJ2-1
clone size: .
CDR3 length: 15
D gene: TRBD2
V gene: TRBV19
CDR3 DNA: TGTGCCAGTAGTATAGATTGGTTTGGCAGGGAGGGGCAGTTCTTC
CDR3 protein: CASSIDWFGREGQFF

J gene: TRBJ1-5
clone size: .
CDR3 length: 14
D gene: .
V gene: TRBV5-1
CDR3 DNA: TGCGCCAGCAGCTTGGGACAGCCCAATCAGCCCCAGCATTTT
CDR3 protein: CASSLGQPNQPQHF

J gene: TRBJ1-1
clone size: .
CDR3 length: 13
D gene: .
V gene: TRBV9
CDR3 DNA: TGTGCCAGCAGCGAACGACAGAACACTGAAGCTTTCTTT
CDR3 protein: CASSERQNTEAFF

J gene: TRBJ2-1
clone size: once
CDR3 length: 15
D gene: .
V gene: TRBV4-3
CDR3 DNA: TGCGCCAGCAGCCAAGATATCCAGTTTTACAATGAGCAGTTCTTC
CDR3 protein: CASSQDIQFYNEQFF

J gene: TRBJ1-2
clone size: once
CDR3 length: 13
D gene: .
V gene: TRBV9
CDR3 DNA: TGTGCCAGCAGCGTACTGTCGGGCTATGGCTACACCTTC
CDR3 protein: CASSVLSGYGYTF

J gene: TRBJ1-1
clone size: .
CDR3 length: 16
D gene: TRBD1
V gene: TRBV11-3
CDR3 DNA: TGTGCCAGCAGCTCTAACCGGACAGGATCGGCCACTGAAGCTTTCTTT
CDR3 protein: CASSSNRTGSATEAFF

J gene: TRBJ2-7
clone size: .
CDR3 length: 18
D gene: TRBD2
V gene: TRBV19
CDR3 DNA: TGTGCCAGTATCATTTCCACTAGCGGGGCTATACTCTCCTACGAGCAGTACTTC
CDR3 protein: CASIISTSGAILSYEQYF

J gene: TRBJ2-3
clone size: .
CDR3 length: 15
D gene: TRBD2
V gene: TRBV18
CDR3 DNA: TGTGCCAGCTCACCACCGAGCGGGAGGCCAGATACGCAGTATTTT
CDR3 protein: CASSPPSGRPDTQYF

J gene: TRBJ1-5
clone size: .
CDR3 length: 16
D gene: TRBD1
V gene: TRBV18
CDR3 DNA: TGTGCCAGCTCACCAGGACAGGGGGGATGGGGACAGCCCCAGCATTTT
CDR3 protein: CASSPGQGGWGQPQHF

J gene: TRBJ2-7
clone size: .
CDR3 length: 16
D gene: TRBD2
V gene: TRBV2
CDR3 DNA: TGTGCCAGCAGTCTAGATGGACTAGCGATAACCTACGAGCAGTACTTC
CDR3 protein: CASSLDGLAITYEQYF

J gene: TRBJ2-3
clone size: .
CDR3 length: 16
D gene: TRBD2
V gene: TRBV9
CDR3 DNA: TGTGCCAGCAGCGTAGGGCTAGCGGGAGGGCTAGATACGCAGTATTTT
CDR3 protein: CASSVGLAGGLDTQYF

J gene: TRBJ1-4
clone size: .
CDR3 length: 16
D gene: TRBD1
V gene: TRBV6-2/TRBV6-3
CDR3 DNA: TGTGCCAGCAGTTCCCGAGACAGGGGAGAATTTGAAAAACTGTTTTTT
CDR3 protein: CASSSRDRGEFEKLFF

J gene: TRBJ2-3
clone size: .
CDR3 length: 16
D gene: TRBD2
V gene: TRBV5-4
CDR3 DNA: TGTGCCAGCAGCTTGGCCTTACGGGAGGGTCAGGGTACGCAGTATTTT
CDR3 protein: CASSLALREGQGTQYF

J gene: TRBJ1-3
clone size: .
CDR3 length: 16
D gene: .
V gene: TRBV5-1
CDR3 DNA: TGCGCCAGCAGCGCGGACAGTTTTAGCTCTGGAAACACCATATATTTT
CDR3 protein: CASSADSFSSGNTIYF

J gene: TRBJ2-7
clone size: .
CDR3 length: 14
D gene: .
V gene: TRBV19
CDR3 DNA: TGTGCCAGTAGTTTCGCAGGGGCCCGAGGTGAGCAGTACTTC
CDR3 protein: CASSFAGARGEQYF

J gene: TRBJ2-7
clone size: .
CDR3 length: 15
D gene: TRBD2
V gene: TRBV2
CDR3 DNA: TGTGCCAGCAGTGAGGCGCGGGGGGGGCCGGGAGAGCAGTACTTC
CDR3 protein: CASSEARGGPGEQYF

J gene: TRBJ1-1
clone size: .
CDR3 length: 11
D gene: .
V gene: TRBV19
CDR3 DNA: TGTGCCACCTCAGGTGGTCCGGGGGCTTTCTTT
CDR3 protein: CATSGGPGAFF

J gene: TRBJ1-2
clone size: .
CDR3 length: 13
D gene: .
V gene: TRBV5-4
CDR3 DNA: TGTGCCAGCAGCTTCGAGGGATCTAGTGGCTACACCTTC
CDR3 protein: CASSFEGSSGYTF

J gene: TRBJ1-2
clone size: .
CDR3 length: 15
D gene: .
V gene: TRBV7-8
CDR3 DNA: TGTGCCAGCAGCTTAGCGCAAGACAGTAACTATGGCTACACCTTC
CDR3 protein: CASSLAQDSNYGYTF

J gene: TRBJ1-2
clone size: .
CDR3 length: 14
D gene: .
V gene: TRBV6-5
CDR3 DNA: TGTGCCAGCTATCCAGTGGAAGACTTCTATGGCTACACCTTC
CDR3 protein: CASYPVEDFYGYTF

J gene: TRBJ2-3
clone size: .
CDR3 length: 17
D gene: TRBD2
V gene: TRBV19
CDR3 DNA: TGTGCCAGTAGTGCCCGTTTAGCGGGGGGGGTCACAGATACGCAGTATTTT
CDR3 protein: CASSARLAGGVTDTQYF

J gene: TRBJ1-1
clone size: .
CDR3 length: 13
D gene: .
V gene: TRBV3-1/TRBV3-2
CDR3 DNA: TGTGCCAGCAGCCCCTATGCACACACTGAAGCTTTCTTT
CDR3 protein: CASSPYAHTEAFF

J gene: TRBJ1-2
clone size: .
CDR3 length: 12
D gene: .
V gene: TRBV12-3/TRBV12-4
CDR3 DNA: TGTGCCAGCAGGCTGGAGGGCGCAGGCTACACCTTC
CDR3 protein: CASRLEGAGYTF

J gene: TRBJ2-7
clone size: .
CDR3 length: 15
D gene: TRBD2
V gene: TRBV7-2
CDR3 DNA: TGTGCCAGCAGCAGGGGACTAGCGGGAGGCTACGAGCAGTACTTC
CDR3 protein: CASSRGLAGGYEQYF

J gene: TRBJ1-1
clone size: .
CDR3 length: 14
D gene: .
V gene: TRBV9
CDR3 DNA: TGTGCCAGCAGCGTAGAGTCCCGGGACACTGAAGCTTTCTTT
CDR3 protein: CASSVESRDTEAFF

J gene: TRBJ2-1
clone size: once
CDR3 length: 15
D gene: TRBD2
V gene: TRBV18
CDR3 DNA: TGTGCCAGCTCAGTTGCGACTAGCGGGAGCATTGAGCAGTTCTTC
CDR3 protein: CASSVATSGSIEQFF

J gene: TRBJ1-1
clone size: .
CDR3 length: 16
D gene: .
V gene: TRBV6-5
CDR3 DNA: TGTGCCAGCAGTTACTTCATAGGGGCGATGAACACTGAAGCTTTCTTT
CDR3 protein: CASSYFIGAMNTEAFF

J gene: TRBJ2-1
clone size: .
CDR3 length: 18
D gene: TRBD2
V gene: TRBV7-9
CDR3 DNA: TGTGCCAGCAGCTTACGATCGGGTGGACTAGCGGGGGTCTATGAGCAGTTCTTC
CDR3 protein: CASSLRSGGLAGVYEQFF

J gene: TRBJ2-2
clone size: .
CDR3 length: 14
D gene: .
V gene: TRBV12-5
CDR3 DNA: TGTGCTAGTGGTTTGGGGGGGGACACCGGGGAGCTGTTTTTT
CDR3 protein: CASGLGGDTGELFF

J gene: TRBJ2-7
clone size: once
CDR3 length: 15
D gene: TRBD2
V gene: TRBV19
CDR3 DNA: TGTGCCAGTTCTGACCCTAGCGGGGGGGCCTACGAGCAGTACTTC
CDR3 protein: CASSDPSGGAYEQYF

J gene: TRBJ2-1
clone size: .
CDR3 length: 15
D gene: .
V gene: TRBV21-1
CDR3 DNA: TGTGCCAGCAGCAAAGTGGGACACATCTACAATGAGCAGTTCTTC
CDR3 protein: CASSKVGHIYNEQFF

J gene: TRBJ2-1
clone size: .
CDR3 length: 15
D gene: TRBD2
V gene: TRBV5-1
CDR3 DNA: TGCGCCAGCAGCAATCCTAGCGGGGGGCGCGATGAGCAGTTCTTC
CDR3 protein: CASSNPSGGRDEQFF

J gene: TRBJ2-5
clone size: .
CDR3 length: 16
D gene: TRBD2
V gene: TRBV5-1
CDR3 DNA: TGCGCCAGCAGCTTGGCGGCTAGCGGGGGGCAAGAGACCCAGTACTTC
CDR3 protein: CASSLAASGGQETQYF

J gene: TRBJ1-2
clone size: .
CDR3 length: 18
D gene: .
V gene: TRBV6-2/TRBV6-3
CDR3 DNA: TGTGCCAGCAGTTACTCGGCTCCGGGACACCAAGTTAACTATGGCTACACCTTC
CDR3 protein: CASSYSAPGHQVNYGYTF

J gene: TRBJ2-3
clone size: few
CDR3 length: 15
D gene: TRBD2
V gene: TRBV6-5
CDR3 DNA: TGTGCCAGCCGGGGGGGTTCCCATAGCACAGATACGCAGTATTTT
CDR3 protein: CASRGGSHSTDTQYF

J gene: TRBJ2-1
clone size: .
CDR3 length: 14
D gene: TRBD2
V gene: TRBV6-5
CDR3 DNA: TGTGCCAGCAGGAGAGCGGGAGATATAGATGAGCAGTTCTTC
CDR3 protein: CASRRAGDIDEQFF

J gene: TRBJ1-2
clone size: .
CDR3 length: 13
D gene: .
V gene: TRBV5-1
CDR3 DNA: TGCGCCAGCAGCTTGGTGACAGATCATGGCTACACCTTC
CDR3 protein: CASSLVTDHGYTF

J gene: TRBJ1-1
clone size: once
CDR3 length: 13
D gene: .
V gene: TRBV28
CDR3 DNA: TGTGCCAGCAGTTTGGGGCTCGGGGGGCTGGCTTTCTTT
CDR3 protein: CASSLGLGGLAFF

J gene: TRBJ2-5
clone size: .
CDR3 length: 15
D gene: .
V gene: TRBV10-3
CDR3 DNA: TGTGCCATCAGTGGCTCCGGACAGGGAGGGGAGACCCAGTACTTC
CDR3 protein: CAISGSGQGGETQYF

J gene: TRBJ2-3
clone size: .
CDR3 length: 15
D gene: .
V gene: TRBV7-2
CDR3 DNA: TGTGCCAGCAGCCCACAGGGGGGGGGCACAGATACGCAGTATTTT
CDR3 protein: CASSPQGGGTDTQYF

J gene: TRBJ1-1
clone size: .
CDR3 length: 15
D gene: TRBD1
V gene: TRBV18
CDR3 DNA: TGTGCCAGCTCCACGTCGGACAGGTTAAACACTGAAGCTTTCTTT
CDR3 protein: CASSTSDRLNTEAFF